A selection of T cell receptor beta chains follows, all from one sample in a study of T cells after yellow fever vaccination. TCRdb processed the 5' RACE reads anew with MiXCR; each CDR3 protein has one entry. Altogether a few hundred thousand distinct CDR3 sequences are present, around 10% being singletons, with the ten largest covering over 3%. The specimen comprised CD4+ T cells sorted from PBMCs, sampled 5 days after the yellow fever booster vaccination. The receptor source for this set is a man younger than 35 who received the YFV17D yellow fever vaccine. Both conserved end residues are part of each CDR3. Each record gives: V gene, J gene, D gene, clone size, CDR3 DNA, CDR3 protein. D genes are given only for firm matches. A row's size may be missing; if present it is once, few, many or a size class.

>TRBV27|TRBJ1-2|.|few
TGTGCCAGCAGTACCCAGAAAAACTATGGCTACACCTTC
CASSTQKNYGYTF
>TRBV3-1|TRBJ2-1|.|.
TGTGCCAGCAGCATTCGGTCCTACAATGAGCAGTTCTTC
CASSIRSYNEQFF
>TRBV2|TRBJ1-1|.|.
TGTGCCAGCAGTGAAACGGTTGAAGCTTTCTTT
CASSETVEAFF
>TRBV2|TRBJ1-3|.|few
TGTGCCAGCAGTCTCCTGGATAGGGAGAACACCATATATTTT
CASSLLDRENTIYF
>TRBV7-9|TRBJ2-5|TRBD1|few
TGTGCCAGCAGCTCTCAGCGTGGACAGGGGGCATGGGGAGAGACCCAGTACTTC
CASSSQRGQGAWGETQYF
>TRBV20-1|TRBJ2-1|TRBD1|.
TGCAGTGCTACGGACAGGGGGTGGGACAATGAGCAGTTCTTC
CSATDRGWDNEQFF
>TRBV7-7|TRBJ2-3|TRBD2|.
TGTGCCAGCAGCCGGACTAGTTATTCGGATACGCAGTATTTT
CASSRTSYSDTQYF
>TRBV5-1|TRBJ1-6|.|.
TGCGCCAGCAGCTTCGGACAGCCGGGGAATTCACCCCTCCACTTT
CASSFGQPGNSPLHF
>TRBV4-3|TRBJ2-1|TRBD1|many
TGCGCCAGCAGCCAAGAGGGACAGGAATTCAATGAGCAGTTCTTC
CASSQEGQEFNEQFF
>TRBV4-2|TRBJ2-3|.|few
TGTGCCAGCAGCCAAGATCGGTACCGCAGGGTGCGGACAGATACGCAGTATTTT
CASSQDRYRRVRTDTQYF
>TRBV27|TRBJ1-5|.|few
TGTGCCAGCAGTGTACAGGCGTATAGCAATCAGCCCCAGCATTTT
CASSVQAYSNQPQHF
>TRBV6-1|TRBJ2-3|TRBD1|many
TGTGCCAGCAGGGACAGGGCGACAGATACGCAGTATTTT
CASRDRATDTQYF
>TRBV12-3/TRBV12-4|TRBJ2-7|TRBD1|.
TGTGCCAGCAACCCAACAGGGGGTGAGCAGTACTTC
CASNPTGGEQYF
>TRBV3-1|TRBJ1-1|.|few
TGTGCCAGCCGAGCGGAGTACACTGAAGCTTTCTTT
CASRAEYTEAFF
>TRBV4-2|TRBJ2-1|TRBD2|many
TGTGCCAGCAGCCGCCTTTATAGCGGGGGAGGCGGTGAGCAGTTCTTC
CASSRLYSGGGGEQFF
>TRBV20-1|TRBJ2-3|TRBD2|many
TGCAGTGCCAAACTAGCGGGGGACACAGATACGCAGTATTTT
CSAKLAGDTDTQYF
>TRBV19|TRBJ1-1|.|.
TGTGCCAGTACTCCAGTGTCAGGGCTGAACACTGAAGCTTTCTTT
CASTPVSGLNTEAFF
>TRBV5-1|TRBJ2-3|.|.
TGCGCCACCCACCAGGGGGGAAGCACAGATACGCAGTATTTT
CATHQGGSTDTQYF
>TRBV12-3/TRBV12-4|TRBJ1-2|TRBD1|few
TGTGCCAGCAGATTGACAGGGCTAAATTTCACCTTC
CASRLTGLNFTF
>TRBV7-6|TRBJ2-3|TRBD2|few
TGTGCCAGCAGCTCAACCGGGGCGGGGGGGGCCCTTAGCACAGATACGCAGTATTTT
CASSSTGAGGALSTDTQYF
>TRBV11-2|TRBJ1-5|.|.
TGTGCCAGCAGCTTACCACAAGACCGCCCTATGGTTTTTCCCCAGCATTTT
CASSLPQDRPMVFPQHF
>TRBV20-1|TRBJ2-1|.|.
TGCAGTGCTACAGGACTACGCTCCTACAATGAGCAGTTCTTC
CSATGLRSYNEQFF
>TRBV29-1|TRBJ1-5|.|few
TGCAGCGTTGAAGACGGGTTCAATCAGCCCCAGCATTTT
CSVEDGFNQPQHF
>TRBV12-3/TRBV12-4|TRBJ1-4|TRBD1|few
TGTGCCAGCAGCCGACAGGGTATGAAACTGTTTTTT
CASSRQGMKLFF
>TRBV7-3|TRBJ2-2|TRBD2|.
TGTGCCAGCAGCTGGGGAGCGGGGGGTCTCTACACCGGGGAGCTGTTTTTT
CASSWGAGGLYTGELFF
>TRBV5-8|TRBJ2-3|.|.
TGTGCCAGCAGCTATGGACAGACGAAAGGAGATACGCAGTATTTT
CASSYGQTKGDTQYF
>TRBV12-3/TRBV12-4|TRBJ1-2|TRBD1|.
TGTGCCAGTACGTTCAGGGGGGGGAACTATGGCTACACCTTC
CASTFRGGNYGYTF
>TRBV18|TRBJ1-6|.|few
TGTGCCAGCTCACAGGAGGTGGGAAATTCACCCCTCCACTTT
CASSQEVGNSPLHF
>TRBV5-4|TRBJ2-5|TRBD1|many
TGTGCCAGCAGCCTGGGACAGAAAGAAGAGACCCAGTACTTC
CASSLGQKEETQYF
>TRBV18|TRBJ1-2|.|.
TGTGCCAGCTCACCAGGGGGCCGGACCGATGGCGGCTACACCTTC
CASSPGGRTDGGYTF
>TRBV7-2|TRBJ1-1|TRBD1|.
TGTGCCAGCAGGAGACAGGGTTCTGAAGCTTTCTTT
CASRRQGSEAFF
>TRBV15|TRBJ2-3|.|few
TGTGCCACCAGCAGAGATCATGGGGGGCAAGATACGCAGTATTTT
CATSRDHGGQDTQYF
>TRBV28|TRBJ2-5|.|.
TGTGCCAGCCGGGCGGAGACCCAGTACTTC
CASRAETQYF
>TRBV20-1|TRBJ2-3|.|few
TGCAGTGCCCCACGGAGGAAAAGTGGGTTGACAGATACGCAGTATTTT
CSAPRRKSGLTDTQYF
>TRBV23-1|TRBJ2-1|TRBD2|.
TGCGCCAGCAGTCAATCACCTAGCGGGGATCGGAATGAGCAGTTCTTC
CASSQSPSGDRNEQFF
>TRBV7-9|TRBJ2-1|TRBD2|few
TGTGCCAGCAGCCCCTTTGGACTAGCGGGGGGGCTAAATGAGCAGTTCTTC
CASSPFGLAGGLNEQFF
>TRBV6-2/TRBV6-3|TRBJ2-5|.|.
TGTGCCAGCAGTTACCGGCAGTACCAAGAGACCCAGTACTTC
CASSYRQYQETQYF
>TRBV2|TRBJ1-3|.|few
TGTGCCAGCAGTTTAGGGGCGAACACCATATATTTT
CASSLGANTIYF
>TRBV19|TRBJ1-5|.|.
TGTGCCAGTAGTATAGGGACAGCGGGTCACCAGCCCCAGCATTTT
CASSIGTAGHQPQHF
>TRBV20-1|TRBJ2-2|.|.
TGCAGTGCTAGGGGGCCTCGAACCGGGGAGCTGTTTTTT
CSARGPRTGELFF
>TRBV18|TRBJ2-1|TRBD1|many
TGTGCCAGCTCACCAGCGGGACAGGCGCCCTACAATGAGCAGTTCTTC
CASSPAGQAPYNEQFF
>TRBV6-5|TRBJ2-7|.|.
TGTGCCAGCAGTTCCAGGGTGGGCTACGAGCAGTACTTC
CASSSRVGYEQYF
>TRBV9|TRBJ2-2|.|few
TGTGCCAGCAGCGTAGAAGGGGGGCGAACCGGGGAGCTGTTTTTT
CASSVEGGRTGELFF
>TRBV5-5|TRBJ1-1|.|few
TGTGCCAGCATCTGGGATGACGGAAGAGCTTTCTTT
CASIWDDGRAFF
>TRBV9|TRBJ2-7|.|many
TGTGCCAGCAGCGTGACCGAAGGATACGAGCAGTACTTC
CASSVTEGYEQYF
>TRBV4-3|TRBJ1-2|.|few
TGCGCCAGCAGCCAAGGCAGGGAGGGAGGGGTCTATGGCTACACCTTC
CASSQGREGGVYGYTF
>TRBV7-2|TRBJ2-3|TRBD2|.
TGTGCCAGCAACCTAGCGGGGAATCGGGCGCAGTATTTT
CASNLAGNRAQYF
>TRBV5-6|TRBJ1-2|.|few
TGTGCCAGCAGCTTCTCAACAGGAGCTAACTATGGCTACACCTTC
CASSFSTGANYGYTF
>TRBV6-5|TRBJ2-1|.|.
TGTGCCAGCTGGACCTCAATCTACAATGAGCAGTTCTTC
CASWTSIYNEQFF
>TRBV7-8|TRBJ2-2|TRBD1|.
TGTGCCAGCAGCCCACAGGGGATGAACACCGGGGAGCTGTTTTTT
CASSPQGMNTGELFF
>TRBV6-5|TRBJ1-5|.|.
TGTGCCAGCAGTTACTCCGGGCATCTCGGACAGCCCCAGCATTTT
CASSYSGHLGQPQHF
>TRBV12-3/TRBV12-4|TRBJ1-5|.|.
TGTGCCAGCAGTTTAGCGCGGGGCAGCTATAGCAATCAGCCCCAGCATTTT
CASSLARGSYSNQPQHF